The rows below give T cell receptor beta chains drawn from one sample of a study of early T cells in non-severe SARS-CoV-2 infection. From the 5' RACE reads, TCRdb called clonotypes with MiXCR, one entry per CDR3 protein. The sample shows roughly 93,000 distinct CDR3 sequences, roughly 14% of them seen only once. The specimen sequenced was whole blood. These receptors were obtained from an adult who was a healthcare worker with PCR-confirmed SARS-CoV-2 infection or an uninfected control (not recorded which). The CDR3 runs from the conserved cysteine through the conserved F or W. The D gene is left open where the match is weak. Clone size is shown for a subset of rows, as once, few, many or a class of expanded clone.

v_call: TRBV7-3; cdr3_length: 15; d_call: TRBD2; j_call: TRBJ2-5; clone_size: .; cdr3_aa: CASSTTGLAGETQYF; cdr3_nt: TGTGCCAGCAGCACTACGGGACTAGCAGGGGAGACCCAGTACTTC
v_call: TRBV10-3; cdr3_length: 16; d_call: .; j_call: TRBJ1-3; clone_size: few; cdr3_aa: CAISESWGARGNTIYF; cdr3_nt: TGTGCCATCAGTGAGTCATGGGGCGCCCGTGGAAACACCATATATTTT
v_call: TRBV4-1; cdr3_length: 13; d_call: .; j_call: TRBJ1-2; clone_size: .; cdr3_aa: CASSQSGQNGYTF; cdr3_nt: TGCGCCAGCAGCCAATCCGGACAGAATGGCTACACCTTC
v_call: TRBV29-1; cdr3_length: 14; d_call: TRBD1; j_call: TRBJ2-1; clone_size: many; cdr3_aa: CSTKGGQGAGEQFF; cdr3_nt: TGCAGCACCAAAGGGGGACAGGGGGCCGGGGAGCAGTTCTTC
v_call: TRBV3-1; cdr3_length: 13; d_call: .; j_call: TRBJ1-6; clone_size: .; cdr3_aa: CASSPLMSSPLHF; cdr3_nt: TGTGCCAGCAGCCCATTGATGTCCTCACCCCTCCACTTT
v_call: TRBV20-1; cdr3_length: 13; d_call: .; j_call: TRBJ2-1; clone_size: many; cdr3_aa: CSAPLDSDNEQFF; cdr3_nt: TGCAGTGCCCCTCTGGACAGTGACAATGAGCAGTTCTTC
v_call: TRBV24-1; cdr3_length: 14; d_call: .; j_call: TRBJ2-2; clone_size: .; cdr3_aa: CATEEGGASGELFF; cdr3_nt: TGTGCCACCGAAGAGGGGGGCGCGTCCGGGGAGCTGTTTTTT
v_call: TRBV7-2; cdr3_length: 15; d_call: .; j_call: TRBJ2-1; clone_size: few; cdr3_aa: CASSPGSLRSNEQFF; cdr3_nt: TGTGCCAGCAGCCCAGGGAGTCTTCGGTCCAATGAGCAGTTCTTC
v_call: TRBV29-1; cdr3_length: 12; d_call: .; j_call: TRBJ2-1; clone_size: few; cdr3_aa: CSVALNYNEQFF; cdr3_nt: TGCAGCGTTGCCTTAAATTACAATGAGCAGTTCTTC
v_call: TRBV30; cdr3_length: 14; d_call: .; j_call: TRBJ2-1; clone_size: .; cdr3_aa: CAALQGMRDNEQFF; cdr3_nt: TGTGCCGCTCTACAAGGGATGAGGGACAATGAGCAGTTCTTC
v_call: TRBV28; cdr3_length: 12; d_call: .; j_call: TRBJ2-4; clone_size: few; cdr3_aa: CASSLLGNIQYF; cdr3_nt: TGTGCCAGCAGTTTACTGGGAAACATTCAGTACTTC
v_call: TRBV3-1; cdr3_length: 14; d_call: .; j_call: TRBJ1-1; clone_size: .; cdr3_aa: CASSQAQGGSEAFF; cdr3_nt: TGTGCCAGCAGCCAAGCTCAGGGAGGGTCTGAAGCTTTCTTT
v_call: TRBV7-9; cdr3_length: 17; d_call: TRBD1; j_call: TRBJ2-5; clone_size: .; cdr3_aa: CASSLWTGGKGEETQYF; cdr3_nt: TGTGCCAGCAGCCTCTGGACAGGGGGTAAGGGTGAAGAGACCCAGTACTTC
v_call: TRBV11-3; cdr3_length: 15; d_call: TRBD1; j_call: TRBJ1-3; clone_size: .; cdr3_aa: CASSGGGTAGNTIYF; cdr3_nt: TGTGCCAGCAGCGGAGGAGGGACAGCTGGAAACACCATATATTTT
v_call: TRBV11-3; cdr3_length: 12; d_call: .; j_call: TRBJ2-3; clone_size: many; cdr3_aa: CASSLEKDTQYF; cdr3_nt: TGTGCCAGCAGCCTAGAGAAAGATACGCAGTATTTT